This T cell receptor beta chain originates from a study of blood T cell repertoires in COVID-19. About the research overall: The origin of the acute and convalescent COVID-19 samples was the United States, Italy and Spain.

The method was immunoSEQ multiplex PCR; TCRdb's version includes in-frame clones alone and lacks a portion of them. The top ten hold around 4.2% of the sample, which has around 140,000 clones, roughly 85% seen once. Losses at the gene ends were 2 bases for V and 11 bases for J; bases not matched to a gene: 4. CDR1 is MDHEN and CDR2 is SYDVKM in the germline V gene. CDR3 length equals 12 residues. The gene calls are TRBV28 and TRBJ2-5; 8 bases are shared with TRBD1. The source material was PBMCs or T cells enriched from blood (not recorded which). The origin of this receptor is a man between 50 and 59 years old who had recovered from COVID-19. For the CDR3, the DNA is TGTGCCAGCAGTTTAACCAACAGGGGGCAGTACTTC. It specifies CASSLTNRGQYF.